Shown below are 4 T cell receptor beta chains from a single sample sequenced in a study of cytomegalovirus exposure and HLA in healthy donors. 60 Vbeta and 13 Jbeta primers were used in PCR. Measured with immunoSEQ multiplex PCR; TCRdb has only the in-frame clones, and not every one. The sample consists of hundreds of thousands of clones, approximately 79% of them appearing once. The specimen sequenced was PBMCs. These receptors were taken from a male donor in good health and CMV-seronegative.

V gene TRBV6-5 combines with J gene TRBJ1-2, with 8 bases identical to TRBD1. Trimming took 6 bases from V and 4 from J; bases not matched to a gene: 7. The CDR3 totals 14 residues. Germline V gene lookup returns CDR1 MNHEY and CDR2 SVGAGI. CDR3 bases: TGTGCCAGCAGCCCGGGACAGGCTCGCTATGGCTACACCTTC. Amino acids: CASSPGQARYGYTF.

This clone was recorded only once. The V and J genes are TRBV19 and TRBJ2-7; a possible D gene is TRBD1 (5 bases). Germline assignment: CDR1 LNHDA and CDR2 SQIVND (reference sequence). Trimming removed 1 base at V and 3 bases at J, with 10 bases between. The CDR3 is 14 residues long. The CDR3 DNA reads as TGTGCCAGTAGTATAGTAAAGGGGAACTACGAGCAGTACTTC. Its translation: CASSIVKGNYEQYF.

The CDR3 reads CASSSTGANTGELFF. CDR3 bases: TGTGCCAGCAGCTCGACAGGGGCGAACACCGGGGAGCTGTTTTTT. The chain is built from TRBV7-3 and TRBJ2-2, with 8 bases aligning to TRBD1. CDR3 size: 15 residues. Germline V gene sequence: CDR1 SGHTA, CDR2 FQGTGA. V shed 4 bases, J shed 0 bases, and the junction held 1 base outside the gene matches.

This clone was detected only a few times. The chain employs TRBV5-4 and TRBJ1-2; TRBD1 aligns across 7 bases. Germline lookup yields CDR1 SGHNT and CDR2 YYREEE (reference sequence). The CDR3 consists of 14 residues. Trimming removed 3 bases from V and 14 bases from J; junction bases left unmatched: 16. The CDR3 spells CASSSQSTTGLNTF. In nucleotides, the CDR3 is TGTGCCAGCAGCTCTCAATCCACGACAGGGTTGAATACCTTC. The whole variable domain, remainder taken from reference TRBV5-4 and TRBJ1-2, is ETGVTQSPTHLIKTRGQQVTLRCSSQSGHNTVSWYQQALGQGPQFIFQYYREEENGRGNFPPRFSGLQFPNYSSELNVNALELDDSALYLCASSSQSTTGLNTFGSGTRLTVV.